This T cell receptor (beta chain) appears in the sequencing data of a study of OX40 agonist ivuxolimab in advanced cancers. Across the study: Patients got intravenous ivuxolimab at 0.01 to 10 mg/kg every 2 weeks. Findings and caveats of the study: Averaged across samples, CD8+ T cells carried more expanded clones than CD4+ did. No determination was made of the antigen specificity of the expanded peripheral T cells.

The protocol was immunoSEQ multiplex PCR, while the TCRdb copy is restricted to in-frame clones and leaves out a portion. Of about 35,000 clones listed, roughly 84% are singletons. Worth noting for this clone: No antigen is known for it.

Blood was sampled at baseline, cycle 4 day 1, and cycle 7 day 1. This CDR3 contains 13 residues. CDR1 is SGHTA, CDR2 FQGNSA, per germline. Between the trimmed V and J ends, which lost 3 bases and 6 bases, there was a span of 12 bases. The rearrangement joins TRBV7-2 to TRBJ2-7; maybe TRBD1 (5 bases). This material consisted of CD4+ or CD8+ T cells sorted from blood, taken in a trial of the OX40 agonist ivuxolimab. The sequence was obtained from an adult with an advanced solid tumor such as melanoma, head and neck, liver or kidney cancer. The CDR3 DNA reads TGTGCCAGCAGCTTTCAAACAGGAATCGAGCAGTACTTC. Protein product: CASSFQTGIEQYF.